This T cell receptor (beta chain) was profiled in a study of CD8+ T cells in alopecia areata (dated by TCRdb to 2016 to 2018). Looking at the study overall: In both human patients and the C3H/HeJ mouse model, the study applied high-throughput TCRbeta sequencing to look at T cell clonal expansion in alopecia areata. The RNA source kit depended on sample type: the PAXgene miRNA kit for fixed scalp, the miRNeasy kit for PBMCs, and the RNeasy kit for mouse skin. TCRbeta CDR3 regions were amplified by immunoSEQ multiplex PCR with 35 Vbeta forward and 13 Jbeta reverse primers. On the human side, TCRbeta sequencing was run on scalp tissue and on sorted CD4+ and CD8+ peripheral blood T cells from healthy controls and from alopecia areata patients with either patchy or totalis/universalis disease. Scalp clonality was compared among normal scalp (n=4), patchy alopecia areata scalp (n=8), and alopecia totalis/universalis scalp (n=8). Broader findings and caveats from the paper: TCR sequences shared between patients were less clear than in mice, possibly partly because of HLA diversity in the patient population. Compared with normal scalp, lesional scalp had higher clonality and more expanded CD8+ clones, particularly in alopecia totalis/universalis, a pattern that suggests antigenic drive. Unlike mouse skin, where gammadelta T cells dominate, normal human skin contains resident alphabeta T cells that get sequenced too, which complicates analysis of the scalp TCR repertoire.

PBMCs were separated by density centrifugation and stained for CD3, CD4 and CD8, after which CD4+ and CD8+ T cells were sorted on a FACSAria. Unaffected controls provided scalp biopsies and blood samples. Concerning this clone itself: No cognate antigen has been identified for it. Per-base quality was not reported, and no clone a single base away is much larger than it.

The germline V gene sets CDR1 to SGHRS and CDR2 to YFSETQ. Ends trimmed: V by 9 bases, J by 7 bases; bases unmatched to a gene: 16. The CDR3 covers 15 residues, taking in both the cysteine and the phenylalanine. The CDR3 DNA has 45 bases and is translated from base 1. Library method: the immunoSEQ multiplex PCR assay. To provide template for TCR sequencing, every sample had RNA extracted and reverse transcribed into cDNA. SuperScript III was used to make first-strand cDNA, primed with a 2:1 mix of oligo-dT and random hexamers. A synthetic immune receptor repertoire was used to assess amplification bias, and residual bias was removed computationally. On the study's bioinformatics: Raw reads were preprocessed to remove errors, and CDR3 was defined by IMGT conventions from the conserved cysteine to phenylalanine. Clonality was computed by normalizing Shannon entropy by log2 of the number of productive unique TCRs and subtracting the result from 1. Whether scalp clones were CD4 or CD8 was inferred by matching scalp TCRbeta sequences against CD4 and CD8 repertoires sorted from blood. Imported from immuneACCESS, the table was reduced by TCRdb to in-frame sequences with V and J called. These copies leave out some clones; in studies compared against another copy, an unresolved V gene accounts for under half, and the cause of the remainder is not known. The DNA gave D and trimming, while V, J and clone size come from that table. The sample data list roughly 100,000 clones, and roughly 53% of these were observed just once. The ten largest clones add up to 8.5% to 10% of the sample.

The V gene is TRBV5-1 and the J gene is TRBJ2-5, with 9 middle bases fitting TRBD1. The material sequenced was CD4+ T cells sorted from blood. This TCR was recovered from a human donor in good health. This receptor carries the CDR3 CATQPFPRQGGTQYF. The nucleotides are TGCGCCACCCAACCTTTCCCTAGACAGGGGGGGACCCAGTACTTC. Reference TRBV5-1 and TRBJ2-5 proteins supply the regions before and after the CDR3; the full variable domain is: KAGVTQTPRYLIKTRGQQVTLSCSPISGHRSVSWYQQTPGQGLQFLFEYFSETQRNKGNFPGRFSGRQFSNSRSEMNVSTLELGDSALYLCATQPFPRQGGTQYFGPGTRLLVL.